The 14 T cell receptor beta chains given below trace back to one sample, sequenced in a study of T cell repertoires in cytomegalovirus infection. MiXCR was run by TCRdb on the reads, yielding one entry per CDR3 protein. The sample yields some 700,000 distinct CDR3 sequences, 33% seen once. Their antigens are not known. The sequenced sample was cultured PBMCs, obtained from culture after CMV antigen stimulation. These receptor sequences come from a human donor in good health (CMV status not recorded). Some clones in this sample may be carry-over from other donors' samples.

The chain is built from TRBV27 and TRBJ2-3; D remains ambiguous. Germline lookup yields CDR1 MNHEY and CDR2 SMNVEV (reference sequence). V gave up 6 bases and J gave up 3 bases, with 16 bases separating them. This CDR3 spans 15 amino acids. The CDR3, as DNA: TGTGCCAGCAGCCAAATCCCAGTGAGGACAGATACGCAGTATTTT. Protein: CASSQIPVRTDTQYF.

V usage is TRBV29-1 and J usage is TRBJ1-1; TRBD1 matches 8 bases. The CDR3 loop spans 12 amino acids. CDR1 and CDR2 from the germline V gene are SQVTM and ANQGSEA. The junction had 1 base not matched to a gene; V was cut back by 7 bases and J by 0 bases. CDR3 in DNA: TGCAGCGCAGGGGGCTTGAACACTGAAGCTTTCTTT. Amino acids: CSAGGLNTEAFF.

There are many counts of this clonotype. The V and J genes are TRBV7-2 and TRBJ2-1; 7 nucleotides align to TRBD1. With 2 bases clipped from V and 2 bases from J, the junction kept 6 bases outside the gene matches. This CDR3 comprises 16 residues. The germline CDR1 and CDR2 sequences are SGHTA and FQGNSA. Here the CDR3 DNA reads TGTGCCAGCAGCTTACAGGCTCAGGGGGCCTACAATGAGCAGTTCTTC. The encoded protein is CASSLQAQGAYNEQFF.

This clonotype was seen only a few times. This chain uses TRBV5-1 with TRBJ1-2; D is possibly TRBD1 (5 bases). V gave up 5 bases and J gave up 6 bases, with 14 bases separating them. The CDR3 is 13 residues long. Germline-derived CDR1 and CDR2 are SGHRS and YFSETQ. CDR3 residues: CASRGEVVNGYTF. CDR3 DNA sequence: TGCGCCAGCAGAGGGGAGGTGGTTAATGGCTACACCTTC. The variable domain in full, with the rest retrieved from reference TRBV5-1 and TRBJ1-2, is KAGVTQTPRYLIKTRGQQVTLSCSPISGHRSVSWYQQTPGQGLQFLFEYFSETQRNKGNFPGRFSGRQFSNSRSEMNVSTLELGDSALYLCASRGEVVNGYTFGSGTRLTVV.

The chain is built from TRBV19 and TRBJ1-1; D may be TRBD1 (5 bases). This CDR3 region has 14 residues. Trimming shortened V by 1 base and J by 5 bases, and 11 bases separated the two germline ends. Germline CDR1 and CDR2: LNHDA and SQIVND (reference sequence). CDR3 region: CASSIAAGKTEAFF. CDR3 DNA: TGTGCCAGTAGTATAGCGGCAGGGAAGACTGAAGCTTTCTTT.

This clonotype showed up many times. The chain uses TRBV7-2 and TRBJ2-1, with D tentatively TRBD2 (6 bases). Germline assignment: CDR1 SGHTA and CDR2 FQGNSA. V was trimmed by 1 base and J by 6 bases, leaving 16 bases between them. This CDR3 has 16 residues. The CDR3 here is CASSLGRSAGFNEQFF. The CDR3 nucleotides read TGTGCCAGCAGCTTAGGGAGGTCCGCGGGGTTCAATGAGCAGTTCTTC.

In its sample, this clonotype was seen many times. The chain joins TRBV7-2 to TRBJ2-1; D is perhaps TRBD2 (5 bases). V lost 5 bases, J lost 7 bases, and 18 bases lay in between. This CDR3 is 15 amino acids long. Germline CDR1 reads SGHTA; CDR2 reads FQGNSA. CDR3 in amino acids: CASSQPSGSWNEQFF. CDR3 nucleotide sequence: TGTGCCAGCAGCCAACCCTCGGGGAGTTGGAATGAGCAGTTCTTC.

This chain links TRBV12-3 or TRBV12-4 with TRBJ1-5, with D tentatively TRBD1 (6 bases). This CDR3 spans 12 amino acids. Trimming stripped 3 bases from V and 15 bases from J, with 15 bases between. CDR3 in DNA: TGTGCCAGCAGTTTGAATGGAGGGGGGAGGCATTTT. Amino acid sequence: CASSLNGGGRHF.

At least ten counts were recorded for this clonotype. The V and J genes are TRBV7-2 and TRBJ1-5; D not resolved. From germline, CDR1 is SGHTA and CDR2 FQGNSA. The CDR3 is 14 residues long. Trimming left V 3 bases short and J 6 bases short, with 12 bases between. For the CDR3, the DNA is TGTGCCAGCAGCTTCCGAAAGGGAGGTCAGCCCCAGCATTTT. Its translation: CASSFRKGGQPQHF.

A remark on this clonotype: A far larger clone is off by one base, so a read error is likely. This is likely a read error, given that the CDR3 carries no conserved phenylalanine or tryptophan at its end. The chain joins TRBV7-2 to TRBJ2-7; no clear D. Germline V CDR1 and CDR2: SGHTA, FQGNSA. Trimming removed 6 bases at V and 2 bases at J, with 8 bases between. CDR3 length: 12 amino acids. CDR3 bases: TGTGCCAGCAGTCCGGGTGCCTACGAGCAGTACTAC. It specifies CASSPGAYEQYY.

A single count supports this clonotype. The chain combines TRBV7-6 with TRBJ1-6; D might be TRBD1 (5 bases). CDR1 is SGHVS and CDR2 is FNYEAQ in the germline V gene. The CDR3 is 19 amino acids. Trimming pared 5 bases from V and 10 bases from J, leaving 30 bases between. CDR3 in amino acids: CASSSQGPLRAQARSPLHF. CDR3 bases: TGTGCCAGCAGCAGTCAGGGACCCCTTAGGGCACAAGCGCGGTCACCCCTCCACTTT.

The rearrangement links TRBV20-1 to TRBJ1-1, with 7 bases that match TRBD1. J lost 2 bases, V lost 6 bases, and 9 bases had no gene match. This CDR3 is 14 amino acids long. CDR1 and CDR2 from the germline V gene are DFQATT and SNEGSKA (reference sequence). CDR3 coding DNA: TGCAGTGCGGGCCCCAGGGGGTTAAACACTGAAGCTTTCTTT. Its translation: CSAGPRGLNTEAFF.

Concerning this clonotype itself: With a much larger clone just one base away, this may be a read error. The chain couples TRBV7-8 to TRBJ2-7, with D tentatively TRBD2 (5 bases). The germline CDR1 and CDR2 sequences are SGHVS and FQNEAQ. V lost 2 bases and J 5 bases, leaving 10 bases between the germline ends. The CDR3 extends over 13 amino acids. CDR3 sequence reads: CASSLRETDEQYF. The CDR3 region has the DNA TGTGCCAGCAGCTTACGGGAAACTGACGAGCAGTACTTC.

This sequence joins TRBV10-3 and TRBJ2-1; 11 nucleotides align to TRBD2. The CDR3 has 15 residues. Trimming cost V 10 bases and J 4 bases; bases outside gene matches: 9. From germline, CDR1 is ENHRY and CDR2 SYGVKD. CDR3 DNA sequence: TGTGCCACCTACCCCGGGACTAGCGGTTACAATGAGCAGTTCTTC. Translation gives CATYPGTSGYNEQFF.